This T cell receptor (beta chain) is drawn from a study of blood T cell repertoires in COVID-19. Study context: Some COVID-19 samples were acute and others convalescent; all came from the United States, Italy and Spain.

V lost 6 bases and J lost 9; bases outside the gene matches: 8. This CDR3 region has 13 residues. The germline V gene has CDR1 SGHVS and CDR2 FQNEAQ. The assay was immunoSEQ multiplex PCR, and TCRdb's table has in-frame clones only and misses some. The sample has 250,000 or so clones; approximately 90% are singletons. This chain links TRBV7-8 with TRBJ1-1; 9 nucleotides align to TRBD1. This TCR was recovered from a man aged 35-49 years who had been exposed to COVID-19. The sample was PBMCs or T cells enriched from blood (not recorded which). The CDR3 sequence: CASSSRTGAKAFF. CDR3 DNA sequence: TGTGCCAGCAGTTCCCGGACAGGGGCTAAAGCTTTCTTT.